Following are 17 T cell receptor beta chains from one sample sequenced in a study of T cells in Graves' hyperthyroidism and ophthalmopathy. From RNA transcripts, TCR beta CDR3 regions were amplified. Carried out on the TCR CDR3, a first-round RT-PCR used the HTBI primer set. TCRdb reprocessed the multiplex PCR reads with MiXCR, giving one entry per CDR3 protein. The sample carries 400,000 or so distinct CDR3 sequences, 11% to 15% recorded once. Sequencing was carried out using blood. These TCRs come from a man aged 50 to 59 with Graves' ophthalmopathy.

This clonotype showed up just a few times. V is TRBV6-6 and J is TRBJ2-3; 14 nucleotides line up with TRBD2. Germline CDR1 and CDR2: MNHNY and SVGAGI (reference sequence). This CDR3 is built from 17 residues. The trim removed 2 bases at V and 5 bases at J, leaving 6 bases unmatched. The CDR3 region is CASSYVGLAGVVDTQYF. As DNA, the CDR3 is TGTGCCAGCAGTTACGTGGGACTAGCGGGAGTTGTAGATACGCAGTATTTT.

This clonotype was counted at least ten times. The chain is built from TRBV20-1 and TRBJ2-1; the D is unclear. The CDR3 is made up of 12 amino acids. With 3 bases removed from V and 8 bases from J, the gap between germline ends came to 11 bases. The germline CDR1 and CDR2 sequences are DFQATT and SNEGSKA (reference sequence). As DNA, the CDR3 is TGCAGTGCTAGCGCCCTTTGGGATGAGCAGTTCTTC. Translation: CSASALWDEQFF.

This clonotype has at least ten counts. The CDR3 DNA sequence: TGTGCCAGCAGCGTAGCCCCTTCTAGCGGGAGGAATCCAGATACGCAGTATTTT. Encoded protein: CASSVAPSSGRNPDTQYF. The chain carries TRBV9 and TRBJ2-3; 11 bases line up with TRBD2. V was clipped by 0 bases and J by 4 bases; unmatched bases: 10. CDR3 length equals 18 residues. Germline values: CDR1 SGDLS, CDR2 YYNGEE.

There are many counts of this clonotype. This sequence joins TRBV11-3 and TRBJ2-5, with 8 bases lining up with TRBD1. The CDR3 spans 14 residues. Germline V gene lookup returns CDR1 SGHNT and CDR2 YENEEA. Trimming removed 5 bases from V and 5 bases from J; junction bases left unmatched: 7. The CDR3 is CASSTGQGRETQYF. The CDR3 DNA is TGTGCCAGCAGCACAGGACAGGGCCGGGAGACCCAGTACTTC.

Notes on this clonotype: Relative to the germline gene, one junction end is altered; a read error may explain this. This chain links TRBV24-1 with TRBJ2-3, with TRBD2 matching over 10 bases. CDR1 KGHDR and CDR2 SFDVKD come from the germline V gene. CDR3 length: 15 residues. The CDR3 region is CATSKIAGGTDTQYF. CDR3 DNA sequence: TGTGCCACCAGTAAGATAGCGGGAGGCACAGATACGCAGTATTTC.

This clonotype was counted ten times or more. The rearrangement links TRBV12-3 or TRBV12-4 to TRBJ1-5; D might be TRBD1 (6 bases). The CDR3 contains 13 residues. Trimming stripped 2 bases from V and 5 bases from J, with 7 bases between. CDR3 sequence reads: CASSLKGDQPQHF. The CDR3, as DNA: TGTGCCAGCAGTTTAAAGGGGGATCAGCCCCAGCATTTT.

This clonotype occurred many times. V is TRBV5-1 and J is TRBJ2-1; D not certain. The CDR3 is 15 amino acids. The V and J ends lost 0 bases and 0 bases respectively, with 7 bases between them. Germline CDR1 and CDR2: SGHRS and YFSETQ. Written as DNA, the CDR3 is TGCGCCAGCAGCTTGGTGGGAAGCTCCTACAATGAGCAGTTCTTC. This encodes CASSLVGSSYNEQFF.

This clonotype was recorded many times. This sequence joins TRBV30 and TRBJ1-5; no clear D. This CDR3 spans 14 amino acids. Deletions cut 1 base from V and 1 base from J, with 8 bases between. The germline CDR1 and CDR2 sequences are GTSNPN and SVGIG (reference sequence). The CDR3 DNA reads as TGTGCCTGGAGTGGGAGTAAAAGCAATCAGCCCCAGCATTTT. The encoded protein is CAWSGSKSNQPQHF.

This clonotype was seen repeatedly, ten times or more. This chain connects TRBV5-5 to TRBJ2-5; tentatively, D is TRBD1 (5 bases). This CDR3 is built from 14 residues. Germline V gene data show CDR1 as SGHKS and CDR2 as YYEKEE (reference sequence). The ends were cut back, 4 bases at V and 5 bases at J, with 15 bases in the middle. The CDR3 here is CASSPPDSSETQYF. CDR3 bases: TGTGCCAGCAGCCCGCCCGACAGTTCGGAGACCCAGTACTTC. Filled out from reference TRBV5-5 and TRBJ2-5, the complete variable domain reads DAGVTQSPTHLIKTRGQQVTLRCSPISGHKSVSWYQQVLGQGPQFIFQYYEKEERGRGNFPDRFSARQFPNYSSELNVNALLLGDSALYLCASSPPDSSETQYFGPGTRLLVL.

In the case of this clonotype: Its ends do not fully match the called genes, so a read error is possible. The V call is TRBV30, the J call TRBJ2-5; TRBD1 matches at 9 bases. The CDR3 contains 12 residues. Germline V lookup: CDR1 GTSNPN, CDR2 SVGIG (reference sequence). The CDR3 here is CAWSPHRGQVDF. CDR3 nucleotide sequence: TGTGCCTGGAGTCCGCACAGGGGGCAGGTGGACTTC.

The gene calls are TRBV20-1 and TRBJ2-7; D is undetermined. CDR3 length: 14 amino acids. Germline V gene data show CDR1 as DFQATT and CDR2 as SNEGSKA (reference sequence). Trimming removed 0 bases from V and 4 bases from J, with 13 bases in between. The CDR3 here is CSARERVVDYEQYF. CDR3 DNA sequence: TGCAGTGCTAGAGAACGGGTGGTTGATTACGAGCAGTACTTC.

The sample holds a few counts of this clonotype. The chain carries TRBV20-1 and TRBJ2-4; a weak D match, TRBD1 (5 bases). The V and J ends lost 6 bases and 0 bases respectively, with 12 bases between them. This CDR3 is built from 14 residues. Per the germline V gene, CDR1 is DFQATT and CDR2 is SNEGSKA (reference sequence). CDR3 bases: TGCAGTGCCACAGGATTCCTAGCCAAAAACATTCAGTACTTC. It translates to CSATGFLAKNIQYF.

The chain links TRBV4-1 to TRBJ2-6; 11 bases line up with TRBD2. The germline V gene encodes CDR1 MGHRA and CDR2 YSYEKL. J gave up 2 bases and V 0 bases, and 6 bases lay outside the gene matches. The CDR3 contains 19 residues. Written as DNA, the CDR3 is TGCGCCAGCAGCCAAGATCATAGCGGGAGGGCTCCTGGGGCCAACGTCCTGACTTTC. Protein sequence: CASSQDHSGRAPGANVLTF.

The CDR3 coding sequence is TGTGCCAGCTCACCGGGAAGGACAGGACCGAACTCACCCCTCCACTTT. Translating gives CASSPGRTGPNSPLHF. The rearrangement joins TRBV18 to TRBJ1-6; 7 bases fit TRBD1. The CDR3 length is 16 residues. Germline-derived CDR1 and CDR2 are KGHSH and LQKENI. V lost 3 bases to trimming and J lost 10 bases; unmatched junction nucleotides: 12.

In the case of this clonotype: A much larger clonotype is one base distant, so this may be a read error. The J gene is TRBJ2-6, the V gene TRBV3-1, with TRBD2 matching over 8 bases. The CDR3 runs to 16 residues. The germline CDR1 and CDR2 sequences are LGHDT and YNNKEL (reference sequence). The CDR3 region is CASSQDRVRGANALTF. Here the CDR3 DNA reads TGTGCCAGCAGCCAAGATCGTGTGCGGGGGGCCAACGCCCTGACTTTC.

The V gene is TRBV12-3 or TRBV12-4, the J gene TRBJ1-1; D unclear. This CDR3 has 13 residues. V was clipped by 3 bases and J by 10 bases, with 15 bases between them. In DNA, the CDR3 is TGTGCCAGCAGTTTCGGTAGCCAGATGGGAGCTTTCTTT. Protein sequence: CASSFGSQMGAFF.

This chain links TRBV6-2 or TRBV6-3 with TRBJ1-2; D unclear. V shed 2 bases and J shed 4 bases, with 14 bases lying between them. Germline V gives CDR1 MNHEY, CDR2 SVGEGT. This CDR3 has 15 amino acids. The CDR3, as DNA: TGTGCCAGCAGTTACGTGGACGTTCGCTTCTATGGCTACACCTTC. Its protein is CASSYVDVRFYGYTF.